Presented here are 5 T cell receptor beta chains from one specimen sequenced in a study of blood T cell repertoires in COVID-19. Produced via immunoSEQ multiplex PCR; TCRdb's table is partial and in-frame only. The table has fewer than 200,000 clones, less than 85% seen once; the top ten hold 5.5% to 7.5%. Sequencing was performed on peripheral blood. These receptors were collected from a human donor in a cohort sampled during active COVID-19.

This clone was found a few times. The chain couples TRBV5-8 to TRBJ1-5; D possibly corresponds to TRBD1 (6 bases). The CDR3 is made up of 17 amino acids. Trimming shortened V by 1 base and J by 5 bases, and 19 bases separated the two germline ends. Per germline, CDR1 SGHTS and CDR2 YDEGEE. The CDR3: CASSLTRQGWSDQPQHF. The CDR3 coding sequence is TGTGCCAGCAGCTTGACCCGCCAGGGGTGGTCTGATCAGCCCCAGCATTTT.

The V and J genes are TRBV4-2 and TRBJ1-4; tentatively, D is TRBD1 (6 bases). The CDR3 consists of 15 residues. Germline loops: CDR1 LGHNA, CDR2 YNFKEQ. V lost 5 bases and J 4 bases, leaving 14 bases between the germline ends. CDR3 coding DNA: TGTGCCAGCAGCGAACGGACAGCGGTTAATGAAAAACTGTTTTTT. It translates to CASSERTAVNEKLFF.

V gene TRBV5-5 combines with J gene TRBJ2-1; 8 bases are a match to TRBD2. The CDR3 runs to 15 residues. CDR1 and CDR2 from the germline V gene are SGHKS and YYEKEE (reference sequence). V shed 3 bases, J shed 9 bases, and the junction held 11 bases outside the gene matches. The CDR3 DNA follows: TGTGCCAGCAGCTCGCCGGGACTAGACTTAGGTGAGCAGTTCTTC. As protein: CASSSPGLDLGEQFF.

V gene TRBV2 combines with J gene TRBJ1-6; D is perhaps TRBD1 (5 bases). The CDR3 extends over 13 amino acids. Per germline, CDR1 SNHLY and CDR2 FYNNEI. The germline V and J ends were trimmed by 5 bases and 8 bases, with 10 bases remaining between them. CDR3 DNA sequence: TGTGCCAGCAGTTCCAGGGTTTATTCACCCCTCCACTTT. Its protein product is CASSSRVYSPLHF.

For the CDR3, the DNA is TGTGCCAGCAGCCTGACAGGGGATAGCAATCAGCCCCAGCATTTT. Translated, it gives CASSLTGDSNQPQHF. The rearrangement links TRBV7-9 to TRBJ1-5, with 8 nucleotides matching TRBD1. Germline V gene lookup returns CDR1 SEHNR and CDR2 FQNEAQ (reference sequence). With 5 bases clipped from V and 0 bases from J, the junction kept 3 bases outside the gene matches. The CDR3 runs to 15 residues.